The 15 T cell receptor beta chains presented below share a single source sample, sequenced in a study of blood T cell repertoires in COVID-19. Libraries were prepared by immunoSEQ multiplex PCR; TCRdb keeps only in-frame clonotypes and omits some of them. The data show some 180,000 clones, 70% to 80% seen once. The sequencing sample was made of peripheral blood. The receptors derive from a woman in her 40s with COVID-19, enrolled during active disease.

This clone was recorded once. The chain employs TRBV7-2 and TRBJ1-1; perhaps TRBD1 as D (6 bases). The V end lost 5 bases, the J end lost 4 bases, and 14 bases lay between the germline ends. Germline values: CDR1 SGHTA, CDR2 FQGNSA. The CDR3 has 14 residues. The CDR3 DNA sequence: TGTGCCAGCAGCATCGATAGACAGGTCACTGAAGCTTTCTTT. This gives the protein CASSIDRQVTEAFF. Complete variable domain (other parts from reference TRBV7-2 and TRBJ1-1): GAGVSQSPSNKVTEKGKDVELRCDPISGHTALYWYRQSLGQGLEFLIYFQGNSAPDKSGLPSDRFSAERTGGSVSTLTIQRTQQEDSAVYLCASSIDRQVTEAFFGQGTRLTVV.

The J gene is TRBJ1-1, the V gene TRBV7-9, with TRBD1 identical over 8 bases. Trimming cost V 6 bases and J 0 bases; bases outside gene matches: 9. The CDR3 covers 16 residues. Looked up from germline, CDR1 is SEHNR and CDR2 is FQNEAQ (reference sequence). CDR3 sequence (DNA): TGTGCCAGCAGAGGACAGGGAAGGAGCATGAACACTGAAGCTTTCTTT. Protein: CASRGQGRSMNTEAFF. The full variable domain, completed using reference TRBV7-9 and TRBJ1-1, is DTGVSQNPRHKITKRGQNVTFRCDPISEHNRLYWYRQTLGQGPEFLTYFQNEAQLEKSRLLSDRFSAERPKGSFSTLEIQRTEQGDSAMYLCASRGQGRSMNTEAFFGQGTRLTVV.

The gene calls are TRBV10-1 and TRBJ2-7; maybe TRBD1 (5 bases). The length of the CDR3 is 13 residues. Trimming removed 7 bases at V and 1 base at J, with 11 bases between. CDR1 and CDR2 from the germline V gene are WNHNN and SYGVQD (reference sequence). This chain's CDR3 is CASTGRGSYEQYF. The CDR3 nucleotides are TGCGCCAGCACTGGAAGGGGTTCCTACGAGCAGTACTTC.

The chain combines TRBV4-3 with TRBJ2-2; weak D call: TRBD1 (6 bases). The germline V gene has CDR1 LGHNA and CDR2 YSLEER. This CDR3 contains 15 residues. Trimming left V 0 bases short and J 3 bases short, with 8 bases between. This CDR3 is CASSQDHRDTGELFF. CDR3 DNA sequence: TGCGCCAGCAGCCAAGATCACAGGGACACCGGGGAGCTGTTTTTT.

This clone was observed a handful of times. This chain connects TRBV27 to TRBJ2-1; 10 bases align to TRBD2. CDR1 MNHEY and CDR2 SMNVEV come from the germline V gene (reference sequence). The CDR3 is 16 residues long. V shed 5 bases, J shed 3 bases, and the junction held 7 bases outside the gene matches. This CDR3 reads CASSPGAGGYYNEQFF. Written as DNA, the CDR3 is TGTGCCAGCAGTCCCGGAGCGGGGGGGTACTACAATGAGCAGTTCTTC.

In its sample, this clone was seen a few times. The genes are TRBV3-1 (or the pseudogene TRBV3-2) and TRBJ1-1; possible D gene TRBD1, 6 bases. The V gene's germline CDR1 is LGHDT and CDR2 YNNKEL (reference sequence). V dropped 6 bases and J dropped 4 bases, with 15 bases sitting between them. The CDR3 sequence is 14 residues long. CDR3 nucleotides: TGTGCCAGCAGATCAGGGTTCAGGGGCACTGAAGCTTTCTTT. Protein: CASRSGFRGTEAFF.

This chain joins TRBV15 and TRBJ2-7, with 12 bases identical to TRBD1. This CDR3 is built from 19 residues. J gave up 2 bases and V 5 bases, and 16 bases lay outside the gene matches. The germline gives CDR1 LNHNV, CDR2 YYDKDF (reference sequence). CDR3 in amino acids: CATSGLPGQGAGEAYEQYF. CDR3 coding DNA: TGTGCCACCAGCGGCTTACCGGGACAGGGGGCTGGGGAAGCCTACGAGCAGTACTTC.

The V and J genes are TRBV28 and TRBJ2-7, with no clear D. The germline gives CDR1 MDHEN, CDR2 SYDVKM. CDR3 length: 15 amino acids. The V end was cut by 4 bases, the J end by 2 bases, with 15 bases between. The CDR3 sequence is CASSWAEEGTYEQYF. CDR3 nucleotides: TGTGCCAGCAGTTGGGCTGAAGAAGGTACCTACGAGCAGTACTTC.

This clone was found a few times. The rearrangement joins TRBV15 to TRBJ2-7; possible D gene TRBD1, 6 bases. The germline V gene has CDR1 LNHNV and CDR2 YYDKDF (reference sequence). The V end lost 0 bases, the J end lost 6 bases, and 12 bases lay between the germline ends. CDR3 length equals 14 residues. The CDR3 sequence: CATSRDAGASEQYF. The CDR3 region has the DNA TGTGCCACCAGCAGAGACGCAGGGGCTAGCGAGCAGTACTTC.

The chain is built from TRBV30 and TRBJ2-7; 11 bases agree with TRBD2. CDR1 is GTSNPN, CDR2 SVGIG, per germline (reference sequence). This CDR3 spans 14 amino acids. The V and J ends lost 5 bases and 2 bases, in that order; junction bases with no gene match: 5. CDR3 loop: CAWGLAGGAYEQYF. In DNA form, the CDR3 reads TGTGCCTGGGGACTAGCGGGTGGAGCCTACGAGCAGTACTTC.

This clone was found once. The genes are TRBV9 and TRBJ2-5; D is possibly TRBD2 (6 bases). In germline, CDR1 is SGDLS, CDR2 YYNGEE. V was cut by 3 bases and J by 5 bases, with 8 bases left in between. The CDR3 totals 12 residues. The CDR3 DNA sequence: TGTGCCAGCAGCGCCCGGGGGGAGACCCAGTACTTC. Amino acid sequence: CASSARGETQYF.

This rearrangement joins TRBV5-5 to TRBJ2-2; 9 bases match TRBD2. CDR1 and CDR2 (germline): SGHKS, YYEKEE (reference sequence). CDR3 length: 17 amino acids. V dropped 4 bases and J dropped 5; count of bases not matched to a gene: 12. CDR3 residues: CASSLSGGFTRTGELFF. The CDR3 bases are TGTGCCAGCAGCCTGAGCGGGGGGTTTACGCGGACCGGGGAGCTGTTTTTT.

A few counts support this clone. The rearrangement uses TRBV4-1 and TRBJ1-6, with 7 nucleotides matching TRBD1. CDR3 length: 14 amino acids. CDR1 and CDR2 (germline): MGHRA, YSYEKL. V lost 1 base, J lost 12 bases, and 6 bases stayed unmatched. CDR3 sequence reads: CASSQGQGMLPLHF. The CDR3 DNA follows: TGCGCCAGCAGCCAAGGACAGGGAATGTTACCCCTCCACTTT.

V usage is TRBV2 and J usage is TRBJ2-2; TRBD2 agrees at 9 bases. The CDR3 is 14 amino acids. J was trimmed by 7 bases and V by 4 bases; bases with no gene match: 4. The germline gives CDR1 SNHLY, CDR2 FYNNEI. The DNA of the CDR3 is TGTGCCAGCAGTGGCCGGACTAGCGTCGGGGAGCTGTTTTTT. It encodes CASSGRTSVGELFF. The variable domain in full, with the rest retrieved from reference TRBV2 and TRBJ2-2, is EPEVTQTPSHQVTQMGQEVILRCVPISNHLYFYWYRQILGQKVEFLVSFYNNEISEKSEIFDDQFSVERPDGSNFTLKIRSTKLEDSAMYFCASSGRTSVGELFFGEGSRLTVL.

The chain combines TRBV6-2 or TRBV6-3 with TRBJ2-7, with TRBD2 matching 10 bases. Germline assignment: CDR1 MNHEY and CDR2 SVGEGT. The CDR3 has 17 amino acids. V lost 5 bases and J lost 6; bases outside the gene matches: 16. The CDR3 loop is CASSKGLADTRWFEQYF. CDR3 coding DNA: TGTGCCAGCAGTAAAGGACTAGCGGACACCCGCTGGTTCGAGCAGTACTTC.